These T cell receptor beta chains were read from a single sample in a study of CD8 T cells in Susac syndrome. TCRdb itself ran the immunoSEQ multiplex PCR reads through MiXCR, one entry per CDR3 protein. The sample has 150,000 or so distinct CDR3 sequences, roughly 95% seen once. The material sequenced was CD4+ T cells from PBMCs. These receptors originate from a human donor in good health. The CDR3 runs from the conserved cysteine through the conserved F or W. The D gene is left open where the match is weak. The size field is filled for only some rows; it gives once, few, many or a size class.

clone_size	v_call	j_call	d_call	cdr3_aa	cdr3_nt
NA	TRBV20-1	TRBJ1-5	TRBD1	CSAYGTGGRSNQPQHF	TGCAGTGCTTACGGGACAGGGGGCCGGAGCAATCAGCCCCAGCATTTT
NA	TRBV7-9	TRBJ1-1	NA	CASTGFMNTEAFF	TGTGCTAGTACAGGGTTCATGAACACTGAAGCTTTCTTT
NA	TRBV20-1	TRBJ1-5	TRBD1	CSALTSTGEWGQPQHF	TGCAGTGCTCTGACCTCGACAGGGGAATGGGGACAGCCCCAGCATTTT
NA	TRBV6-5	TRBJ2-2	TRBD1	CASSYSASGQGRSGELFF	TGTGCCAGCAGTTACTCGGCGTCCGGACAGGGAAGATCAGGGGAGCTGTTTTTT
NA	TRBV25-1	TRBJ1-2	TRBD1	CASSESTGVVYGYTF	TGTGCCAGCAGTGAATCTACAGGGGTTGTCTATGGCTACACCTTC
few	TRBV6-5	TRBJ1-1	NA	CASSYSGGGTEAFF	TGTGCCAGCAGTTACTCGGGAGGGGGCACTGAAGCTTTCTTT
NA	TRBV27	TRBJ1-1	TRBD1	CASSMTGGDTEAFF	TGTGCCAGCAGTATGACAGGGGGCGACACTGAAGCTTTCTTT
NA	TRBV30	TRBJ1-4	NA	CAFGPWVEKLFF	TGTGCCTTCGGACCGTGGGTTGAAAAACTGTTTTTT
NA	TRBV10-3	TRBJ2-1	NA	CAISGTHSYNEQFF	TGTGCCATCAGTGGGACACACTCCTACAATGAGCAGTTCTTC
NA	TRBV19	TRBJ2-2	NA	CASSISGLGAGELFF	TGTGCCAGTAGTATCTCCGGACTGGGTGCGGGGGAGCTGTTTTTT
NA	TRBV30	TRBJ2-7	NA	CAWRKRGGITYEQYF	TGTGCCTGGAGAAAGAGGGGGGGCATAACCTACGAGCAGTACTTC
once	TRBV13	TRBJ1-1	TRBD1	CASSLALWEFSEGQENTEAFF	TGTGCCAGCAGCTTAGCTCTGTGGGAGTTCTCTGAGGGACAGGAGAACACTGAAGCTTTCTTT
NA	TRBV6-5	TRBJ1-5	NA	CASSVGGWGNQPQHF	TGTGCCAGCAGTGTGGGAGGCTGGGGAAATCAGCCCCAGCATTTT
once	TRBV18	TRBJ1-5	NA	CASSPAGDRANQPQHF	TGTGCCAGCTCACCGGCGGGCGACCGAGCCAATCAGCCCCAGCATTTT
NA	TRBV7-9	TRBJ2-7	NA	CASSLELEQYF	TGTGCCAGCAGCTTAGAGTTAGAGCAGTACTTC
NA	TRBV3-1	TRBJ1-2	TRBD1	CASREGTGANYGYTF	TGTGCCAGCAGGGAAGGGACAGGGGCTAACTATGGCTACACCTTC
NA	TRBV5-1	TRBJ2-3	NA	CASSFNSRTDTQYF	TGCGCCAGCAGCTTTAACAGTCGCACAGATACGCAGTATTTT
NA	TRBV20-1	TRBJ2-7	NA	CSAVGNADEQYF	TGCAGTGCCGTCGGGAATGCGGACGAGCAGTACTTC
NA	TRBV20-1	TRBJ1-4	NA	CSARGNREATNEKLFF	TGCAGTGCTAGAGGTAACAGGGAGGCGACTAATGAAAAACTGTTTTTT
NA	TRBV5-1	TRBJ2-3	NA	CASSFPGADTQYF	TGCGCCAGCAGCTTCCCCGGGGCCGATACGCAGTATTTT
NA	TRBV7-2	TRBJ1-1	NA	CASSSFLGRSNTEAFF	TGTGCCAGCAGCTCCTTCTTGGGACGGTCGAACACTGAAGCTTTCTTT
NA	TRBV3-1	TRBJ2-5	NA	CASRLNSPGETQYF	TGTGCCAGCAGGCTGAACTCCCCCGGGGAGACCCAGTACTTC
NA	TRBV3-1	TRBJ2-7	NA	CASSQDLWRGLEQYF	TGTGCCAGCAGCCAAGATCTGTGGAGGGGTTTGGAGCAGTACTTC
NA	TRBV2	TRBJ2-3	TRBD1	CASTLSDRGRDTQYF	TGTGCCAGCACCTTAAGTGACAGGGGGCGAGATACGCAGTATTTT
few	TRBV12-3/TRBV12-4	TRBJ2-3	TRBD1	CASSSRQGADTQYF	TGTGCCAGCAGTTCCCGACAGGGGGCAGATACGCAGTATTTT
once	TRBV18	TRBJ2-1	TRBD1	CASSKDRGYNEQFF	TGTGCCAGCTCAAAAGACAGGGGCTACAATGAGCAGTTCTTC
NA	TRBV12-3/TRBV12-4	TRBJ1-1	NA	CASSSPPGDGGTEAFF	TGTGCCAGCAGTTCTCCTCCGGGGGATGGTGGCACTGAAGCTTTCTTT
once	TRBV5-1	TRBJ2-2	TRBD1	CASSVGQVATGELFF	TGCGCCAGCAGCGTGGGACAGGTTGCCACCGGGGAGCTGTTTTTT
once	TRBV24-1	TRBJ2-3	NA	CATSEPGDTDTQYF	TGTGCCACCAGTGAGCCAGGGGACACAGATACGCAGTATTTT
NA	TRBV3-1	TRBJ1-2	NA	CASSPSNARDYGYTF	TGTGCCAGCAGCCCCTCTAATGCCAGGGACTATGGCTACACCTTC
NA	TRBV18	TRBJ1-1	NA	CASSPDRWSTEAFF	TGTGCCAGCTCACCGGACAGATGGAGCACTGAAGCTTTCTTT
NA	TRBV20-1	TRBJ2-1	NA	CSASLGGGRNNEQFF	TGCAGTGCTAGCCTCGGGGGCGGCCGGAACAATGAGCAGTTCTTC
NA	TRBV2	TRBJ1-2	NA	CASSERGPDYGYTF	TGTGCCAGCAGTGAAAGGGGTCCCGACTATGGCTACACCTTC